This entry lists 11 T cell receptor beta chains sequenced from one sample in a study of Ad26.COV2.S vaccination and SARS-CoV-2 variants. Treatment: roughly 20 received Ad26.COV2.S at low or high dose, single or two shots; about 5 received placebo; per-sample allocation not given. The study sampled participants on day 63 after the first vaccine or placebo injection. Method: immunoSEQ multiplex PCR; TCRdb's copy keeps in-frame clones and lacks some. The table includes around 250,000 clones, more than 75% detected once. The starting material was peripheral blood, obtained in a trial of Ad26.COV2.S vaccine versus placebo. Receptors originate from a person aged 18 to 65 who received the Ad26.COV2.S COVID-19 vaccine or a placebo.

This clone has only one observation. The CDR3 sequence: CSASSVSGGAGDTQYF. The CDR3 coding sequence is TGCAGTGCTAGTTCAGTTAGCGGGGGGGCGGGAGATACGCAGTATTTT. J is TRBJ2-3 and V is TRBV20-1, with TRBD2 matching over 11 bases. CDR1 DFQATT and CDR2 SNEGSKA come from the germline V gene (reference sequence). The CDR3 runs to 16 residues. J gave up 5 bases and V 3 bases, and 10 bases lay outside the gene matches.

The CDR3: CASSLRDRSEKLFF. The CDR3 DNA follows: TGCGCCAGCAGCTTGCGGGACAGAAGCGAAAAACTGTTTTTT. The J gene is TRBJ1-4, the V gene TRBV5-1; 7 positions match TRBD1. Trimming took 1 base from V and 8 from J; bases not matched to a gene: 5. CDR1 and CDR2 (germline): SGHRS, YFSETQ. The CDR3 has 14 residues.

The V gene is TRBV4-2, the J gene TRBJ2-7; 9 bases match TRBD1. J was trimmed by 4 bases and V by 0 bases; bases with no gene match: 7. This CDR3 comprises 16 residues. From germline, CDR1 is LGHNA and CDR2 YNFKEQ. The CDR3 is CASSQEVGTGLYEQYF. Written as DNA, the CDR3 is TGTGCCAGCAGCCAAGAGGTTGGGACAGGGCTTTACGAGCAGTACTTC.

The chain recombines TRBV5-1 with TRBJ1-1; 9 bases align to TRBD1. Trimming took 3 bases from V and 4 from J; bases not matched to a gene: 4. The CDR3 totals 14 residues. From germline, CDR1 is SGHRS and CDR2 YFSETQ. This CDR3 reads CASSSGQGLTEAFF. Written as DNA, the CDR3 is TGCGCCAGCAGCTCGGGACAGGGCCTCACTGAAGCTTTCTTT. The full variable domain, completed using reference TRBV5-1 and TRBJ1-1, is KAGVTQTPRYLIKTRGQQVTLSCSPISGHRSVSWYQQTPGQGLQFLFEYFSETQRNKGNFPGRFSGRQFSNSRSEMNVSTLELGDSALYLCASSSGQGLTEAFFGQGTRLTVV.

This chain links TRBV15 with TRBJ1-1, with 8 nucleotides matching TRBD1. The CDR3 is 15 amino acids. Looked up from germline, CDR1 is LNHNV and CDR2 is YYDKDF (reference sequence). J gave up 11 bases and V 0 bases, and 11 bases lay outside the gene matches. The CDR3 region is CATSRDTQGANQAFF. The CDR3, as DNA: TGTGCCACCAGCAGAGATACCCAGGGGGCGAACCAGGCTTTCTTT.

The chain recombines TRBV4-1 with TRBJ2-3; 12 bases fit TRBD1. CDR3 size: 19 residues. Germline V CDR1 and CDR2: MGHRA, YSYEKL. The trim removed 1 base at V and 5 bases at J, leaving 13 bases unmatched. CDR3 nucleotides: TGCGCCAGCAGCCAAGTCCCATACTCGGGACAGGGGGCCCGAGATACGCAGTATTTT. Encoded protein: CASSQVPYSGQGARDTQYF.

The V call is TRBV2, the J call TRBJ1-2, with D unclear. The germline CDR1 and CDR2 sequences are SNHLY and FYNNEI. Trimming removed 4 bases at V and 6 bases at J, with 9 bases between. The CDR3 has 12 residues. The CDR3 loop is CASSGRVNGYTF. The DNA for the CDR3 is TGTGCCAGCAGTGGCCGAGTCAATGGCTACACCTTC.

The table lists this clone with a few counts. The chain couples TRBV4-2 to TRBJ1-5, with D perhaps TRBD1 (6 bases). V lost 4 bases and J 0 bases, leaving 13 bases between the germline ends. The CDR3 length is 16 residues. Germline values: CDR1 LGHNA, CDR2 YNFKEQ. This CDR3 reads CASSPLGAYSNQPQHF. CDR3 nucleotides: TGTGCCAGCAGCCCGCTGGGGGCTTATAGCAATCAGCCCCAGCATTTT.

The J gene is TRBJ2-3, the V gene TRBV6-5; 8 positions agree with TRBD2. There are 13 residues in the CDR3. V lost 7 bases, J lost 4 bases, and 4 bases stayed unmatched. Germline assignment: CDR1 MNHEY and CDR2 SVGAGI. CDR3 in amino acids: CASMRGVSDTQYF. In nucleotides, the CDR3 is TGTGCCAGCATGCGGGGGGTTTCAGATACGCAGTATTTT.

V is TRBV5-1 and J is TRBJ2-1; D uncertain. Looked up from germline, CDR1 is SGHRS and CDR2 is YFSETQ. The V and J ends lost 2 bases and 15 bases respectively, with 15 bases between them. The CDR3 contains 12 residues. The CDR3: CASSLESTMGFF. In DNA form, the CDR3 reads TGCGCCAGCAGCTTAGAGAGCACTATGGGGTTCTTC.

This sequence joins TRBV5-1 and TRBJ2-1, with 10 bases identical to TRBD2. The CDR3 has 15 amino acids. V shed 0 bases and J 8 bases; nucleotides not matched to a gene: 5. Germline V gives CDR1 SGHRS, CDR2 YFSETQ. Here the CDR3 reads CASSLVSGRIYEQFF. In DNA form, the CDR3 reads TGCGCCAGCAGCTTGGTTAGCGGGAGGATCTATGAGCAGTTCTTC. The entire variable domain, with the rest obtained from reference TRBV5-1 and TRBJ2-1, is as follows: KAGVTQTPRYLIKTRGQQVTLSCSPISGHRSVSWYQQTPGQGLQFLFEYFSETQRNKGNFPGRFSGRQFSNSRSEMNVSTLELGDSALYLCASSLVSGRIYEQFFGPGTRLTVL.